The 24 T cell receptor beta chains reported below all come from one sample, sequenced in a study of cytotoxic CD8 clonotypes in ibrutinib-treated CLL. TCRdb keeps only in-frame clones here, not all; method: immunoSEQ multiplex PCR. This repertoire shows 130,000 or so clones, 80% to 90% found once; its top ten account for roughly 2%. This specimen consisted of PBMCs, obtained after 24 months of ibrutinib treatment. These receptors originate from a human donor with chronic lymphocytic leukemia.

The chain carries TRBV5-1 and TRBJ2-2; 7 bases are a match to TRBD2. Germline V gives CDR1 SGHRS, CDR2 YFSETQ. The CDR3 is made up of 14 amino acids. The J segment lost 6 bases and the V segment lost 6 bases, leaving 8 bases of the junction unmatched. CDR3 nucleotide sequence: TGCGCCAGCATGTCTACGGGAGGTTCCGGGGAGCTGTTTTTT. Its translation: CASMSTGGSGELFF.

This chain uses TRBV5-1 with TRBJ1-2; possible D gene TRBD1, 6 bases. CDR1 and CDR2 (germline): SGHRS, YFSETQ. The CDR3 covers 13 residues. Deletions cut 0 bases from V and 3 bases from J, with 6 bases between. CDR3 bases: TGCGCCAGCAGCTTGGAGGGGGACTATGGCTACACCTTC. Protein: CASSLEGDYGYTF.

The V and J genes are TRBV27 and TRBJ2-5; TRBD2 is a possible D gene (6 bases). Germline V lookup: CDR1 MNHEY, CDR2 SMNVEV (reference sequence). The CDR3 sequence is 15 residues long. V shed 6 bases and J shed 0 bases, with 14 bases lying between them. The CDR3: CASRRGAGYQETQYF. The CDR3 DNA follows: TGTGCCAGCAGACGCGGGGCGGGGTACCAAGAGACCCAGTACTTC.

The rearrangement joins TRBV27 to TRBJ1-1, with a possible D match to TRBD1 (5 bases). V was cut by 5 bases and J by 3 bases, with 10 bases left in between. Germline CDR1 MNHEY, CDR2 SMNVEV (reference sequence). The CDR3 is 13 amino acids. The CDR3 sequence: CASSGGAYTEAFF. The CDR3 bases are TGTGCCAGCAGTGGAGGGGCGTACACTGAAGCTTTCTTT.

This clone came up once. V and J are TRBV25-1 and TRBJ1-4; 8 bases agree with TRBD1. Germline lookup yields CDR1 MGHDK and CDR2 SYGVNS. CDR3 size: 15 residues. V was clipped by 8 bases and J by 8 bases; unmatched bases: 13. CDR3 DNA sequence: TGTGCCAGCGGGCCAGGGGGCTCCGGTGGGGAAAAACTGTTTTTT. Protein: CASGPGGSGGEKLFF. Variable domain in full (rest from reference TRBV25-1 and TRBJ1-4): EADIYQTPRYLVIGTGKKITLECSQTMGHDKMYWYQQDPGMELHLIHYSYGVNSTEKGDLSSESTVSRIRTEHFPLTLESARPSHTSQYLCASGPGGSGGEKLFFGSGTQLSVL.

CDR3 protein: CASRRTGENQPQHF. CDR3 nucleotide sequence: TGTGCCAGCAGAAGGACAGGGGAAAATCAGCCCCAGCATTTT. The gene calls are TRBV2 and TRBJ1-5; 9 nucleotides align to TRBD1. The ends lost 6 bases at V and 4 bases at J; junction bases unmatched: 4. CDR3 length equals 14 residues. From germline, CDR1 is SNHLY and CDR2 FYNNEI. The whole variable domain, remainder taken from reference TRBV2 and TRBJ1-5, is EPEVTQTPSHQVTQMGQEVILRCVPISNHLYFYWYRQILGQKVEFLVSFYNNEISEKSEIFDDQFSVERPDGSNFTLKIRSTKLEDSAMYFCASRRTGENQPQHFGDGTRLSIL.

The gene calls are TRBV10-3 and TRBJ2-6; unclear D gene. Trimming cost V 4 bases and J 0 bases, with 13 bases left between them. Germline lookup yields CDR1 ENHRY and CDR2 SYGVKD. The CDR3 sequence is 17 residues long. The CDR3 loop is CAISAWGISSGANVLTF. The CDR3 DNA follows: TGTGCCATCAGTGCCTGGGGTATCAGCTCTGGGGCCAACGTCCTGACTTTC.

The V call is TRBV28, the J call TRBJ1-2; 9 bases align to TRBD1. V was clipped by 6 bases and J by 4 bases; unmatched bases: 9. The CDR3 runs to 15 residues. CDR1 and CDR2 (germline): MDHEN, SYDVKM. CDR3 loop: CASSLTGTGPYGYTF. The CDR3 nucleotides are TGTGCCAGCAGCCTAACCGGGACAGGGCCCTATGGCTACACCTTC.

The chain recombines TRBV5-6 with TRBJ2-2; D is uncertain. The germline V gene encodes CDR1 SGHDT and CDR2 YYEEEE. V was clipped by 4 bases and J by 1 base, with 11 bases between them. The CDR3 extends over 15 amino acids. This CDR3 reads CASSDLRVNTGELFF. CDR3 DNA: TGTGCCAGCAGCGACTTACGAGTGAACACCGGGGAGCTGTTTTTT.

The chain employs TRBV18 and TRBJ2-7, with TRBD1 as a possible D gene (6 bases). Trimming removed 0 bases at V and 3 bases at J, with 15 bases between. Germline loops: CDR1 KGHSH, CDR2 LQKENI. This CDR3 has 16 residues. The CDR3 bases are TGTGCCAGCTCACCACCGACAGGCCCCTCTCTCTACGAGCAGTACTTC. Translation: CASSPPTGPSLYEQYF. Supplemented by reference TRBV18 and TRBJ2-7, the full variable domain reads NAGVMQNPRHLVRRRGQEARLRCSPMKGHSHVYWYRQLPEEGLKFMVYLQKENIIDESGMPKERFSAEFPKEGPSILRIQQVVRGDSAAYFCASSPPTGPSLYEQYFGPGTRLTVT.

The chain links TRBV2 to TRBJ1-1; 7 bases fit TRBD1. Trimming at V came to 6 bases and at J to 0 bases, leaving 4 bases not matched to a gene. This CDR3 comprises 14 residues. Germline V gene data show CDR1 as SNHLY and CDR2 as FYNNEI. CDR3 nucleotide sequence: TGTGCCAGCAGGCAGGGGGGACTGAACACTGAAGCTTTCTTT. Protein: CASRQGGLNTEAFF.

The J gene is TRBJ1-1, the V gene TRBV11-2; the D gene is possibly TRBD1 (6 bases). The V gene lost 6 bases and the J gene lost 1 base, with 12 bases spanning the gap. Germline V gene lookup returns CDR1 SGHAT and CDR2 FQNNGV. This CDR3 is 14 amino acids long. The CDR3: CASRTGGQNTEAFF. The CDR3 DNA follows: TGTGCCAGCAGGACCGGGGGCCAGAACACTGAAGCTTTCTTT.

The V and J genes are TRBV5-6 and TRBJ1-4; 10 positions match TRBD1. CDR3 length: 14 amino acids. After removal of 4 bases from V and 7 bases from J, the junction contained 4 bases not matched to a gene. Per the germline V gene, CDR1 is SGHDT and CDR2 is YYEEEE. The CDR3 DNA follows: TGTGCCAGCAGCCGACAGGGGGCGTTTGAAAAACTGTTTTTT. It encodes CASSRQGAFEKLFF.

V gene TRBV9 combines with J gene TRBJ2-2, with 7 bases identical to TRBD1. CDR1 is SGDLS, CDR2 YYNGEE, per germline. J gave up 3 bases and V 3 bases, and 8 bases lay outside the gene matches. CDR3 length equals 16 residues. The chain's CDR3 is CASSAGTGADTGELFF. The CDR3 DNA follows: TGTGCCAGCAGCGCCGGCACAGGGGCTGACACCGGGGAGCTGTTTTTT.

CDR3: CASSLRGAGVETQYF. The CDR3 DNA follows: TGTGCCAGCAGCCTTCGTGGCGCGGGGGTTGAGACCCAGTACTTC. This chain links TRBV7-2 with TRBJ2-5; TRBD2 aligns across 7 bases. The CDR3 extends over 15 amino acids. Trimming cost V 5 bases and J 5 bases; bases outside gene matches: 11. Germline CDR1 and CDR2: SGHTA and FQGNSA.

The chain joins TRBV5-1 to TRBJ2-2; D unclear. The germline CDR1 and CDR2 sequences are SGHRS and YFSETQ. The CDR3 contains 20 residues. V dropped 2 bases and J dropped 0 bases, with 23 bases sitting between them. CDR3: CASSFGRMQILDPNTGELFF. In DNA form, the CDR3 reads TGCGCCAGCAGCTTTGGCAGGATGCAAATCCTGGACCCGAACACCGGGGAGCTGTTTTTT.

J is TRBJ2-7 and V is TRBV5-8; 8 bases agree with TRBD1. The germline CDR1 and CDR2 sequences are SGHTS and YDEGEE. With V trimmed by 4 bases and J by 7 bases, 7 bases remained unmatched. The CDR3 sequence is 13 residues long. The CDR3 nucleotides read TGTGCCAGCAGCCGCGACAGGGGCCTGGAGCAGTACTTC. It is translated as CASSRDRGLEQYF.

This clone was detected ten times or more. The rearrangement uses TRBV5-1 and TRBJ1-2, with a weak D call TRBD1 (6 bases). Germline CDR1 SGHRS, CDR2 YFSETQ. The CDR3 runs to 14 residues. Trimming stripped 0 bases from V and 5 bases from J, with 11 bases between. CDR3 loop: CASSLEGGRYGYTF. CDR3 nucleotide sequence: TGCGCCAGCAGCTTGGAGGGGGGCAGATATGGCTACACCTTC.

This chain connects TRBV2 to TRBJ1-2; possible D gene TRBD1, 6 bases. The germline gives CDR1 SNHLY, CDR2 FYNNEI. This CDR3 contains 12 residues. CDR3 region: CASTGFGYGYTF. DNA of the CDR3: TGTGCTTCCACAGGGTTTGGCTATGGCTACACCTTC.

The chain has TRBV7-3 and TRBJ2-2; D may be TRBD1 (7 bases). CDR1 and CDR2 (germline): SGHTA, FQGTGA. CDR3 length: 14 amino acids. V lost 6 bases and J lost 4, with 12 bases in between. CDR3 sequence reads: CASRRDSITGELFF. The DNA of the CDR3 is TGTGCCAGCAGGCGGGACAGCATCACCGGGGAGCTGTTTTTT.

V usage is TRBV4-1 and J usage is TRBJ2-3; D is undetermined. The CDR3 is 15 residues long. Germline V gene sequence: CDR1 MGHRA, CDR2 YSYEKL. V was clipped by 3 bases and J by 0 bases, with 10 bases between them. CDR3 in amino acids: CASSQLGLSTDTQYF. In DNA form, the CDR3 reads TGCGCCAGCAGCCAGCTGGGCCTTAGCACAGATACGCAGTATTTT.

In its sample, this clone was seen once. V and J are TRBV19 and TRBJ1-6; 7 bases line up with TRBD1. CDR3 length: 18 amino acids. Trimming cost V 6 bases and J 0 bases; bases outside gene matches: 11. Germline V lookup: CDR1 LNHDA, CDR2 SQIVND (reference sequence). CDR3: CASSNVKDRSSYNSPLHF. Written as DNA, the CDR3 is TGTGCCAGTAGCAACGTTAAGGACAGGAGCTCCTATAATTCACCCCTCCACTTT.

DNA for the CDR3: TGTGCCAGCAGCGCCGGAGTCGAGATCGGTCAGCCCCAGCATTTT. Encoded protein: CASSAGVEIGQPQHF. This chain uses TRBV9 with TRBJ1-5; D remains unclear. Germline CDR1 is SGDLS and CDR2 is YYNGEE. The CDR3 loop spans 15 amino acids. Trimming took off 3 bases at V and 6 bases at J, with 16 bases between the two ends.

This clone appeared many times. V gene TRBV7-8 combines with J gene TRBJ2-7, with 10 bases fitting TRBD1. V trimming: 8 bases; J trimming: 4 bases; junction bases outside the gene matches: 5. The CDR3 length is 13 residues. Germline V gene data show CDR1 as SGHVS and CDR2 as FQNEAQ. CDR3 DNA sequence: TGTGCCAGCGGGCCGGGACAGGGGTACGAGCAGTACTTC. Its translation is CASGPGQGYEQYF.